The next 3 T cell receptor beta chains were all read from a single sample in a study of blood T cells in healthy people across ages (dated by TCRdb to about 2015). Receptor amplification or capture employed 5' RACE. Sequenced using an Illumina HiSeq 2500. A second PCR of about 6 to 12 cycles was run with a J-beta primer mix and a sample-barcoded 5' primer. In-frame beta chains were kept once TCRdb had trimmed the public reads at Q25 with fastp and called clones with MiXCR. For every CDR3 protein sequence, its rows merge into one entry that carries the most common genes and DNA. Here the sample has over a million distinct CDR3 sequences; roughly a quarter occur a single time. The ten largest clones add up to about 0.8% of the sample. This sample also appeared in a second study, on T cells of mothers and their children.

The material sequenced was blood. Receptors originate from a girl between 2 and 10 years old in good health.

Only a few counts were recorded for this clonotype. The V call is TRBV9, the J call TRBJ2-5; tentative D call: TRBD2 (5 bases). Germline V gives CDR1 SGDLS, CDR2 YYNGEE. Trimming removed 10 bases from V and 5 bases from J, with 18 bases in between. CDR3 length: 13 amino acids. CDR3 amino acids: CAGTTGSDETQYF. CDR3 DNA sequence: TGTGCCGGCACCACGGGATCGGATGAGACCCAGTACTTC.

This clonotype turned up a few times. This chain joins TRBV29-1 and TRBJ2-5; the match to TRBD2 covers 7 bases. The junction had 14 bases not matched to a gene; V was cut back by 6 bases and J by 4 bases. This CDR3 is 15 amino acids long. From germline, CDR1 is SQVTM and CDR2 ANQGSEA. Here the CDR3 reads CSVLTSQLLGETQYF. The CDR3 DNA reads TGCAGCGTGTTGACTAGCCAACTACTCGGAGAGACCCAGTACTTC.

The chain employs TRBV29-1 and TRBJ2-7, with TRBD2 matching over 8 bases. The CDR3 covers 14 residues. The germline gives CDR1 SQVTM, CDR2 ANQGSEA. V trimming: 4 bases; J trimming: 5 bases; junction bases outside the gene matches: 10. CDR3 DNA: TGCAGCGTTGGAGGCGGGGGGATCTCGAACGAGCAGTACTTC. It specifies CSVGGGGISNEQYF.